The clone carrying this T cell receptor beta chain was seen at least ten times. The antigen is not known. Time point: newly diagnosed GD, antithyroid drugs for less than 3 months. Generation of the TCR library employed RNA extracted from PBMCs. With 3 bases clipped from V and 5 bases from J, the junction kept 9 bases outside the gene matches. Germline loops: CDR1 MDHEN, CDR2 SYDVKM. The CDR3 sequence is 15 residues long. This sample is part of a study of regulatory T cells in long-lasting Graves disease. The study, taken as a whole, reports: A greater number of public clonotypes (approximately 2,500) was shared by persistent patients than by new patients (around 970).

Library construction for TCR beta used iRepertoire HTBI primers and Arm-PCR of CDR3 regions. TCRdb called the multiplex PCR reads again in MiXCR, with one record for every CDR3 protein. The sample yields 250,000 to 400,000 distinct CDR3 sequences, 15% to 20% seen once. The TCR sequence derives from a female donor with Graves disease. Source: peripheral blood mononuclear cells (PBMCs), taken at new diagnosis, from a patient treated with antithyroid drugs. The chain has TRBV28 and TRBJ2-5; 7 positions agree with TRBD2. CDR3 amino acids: CASSFKTSLIETQYF. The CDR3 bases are TGTGCCAGCAGTTTCAAGACTAGCTTGATTGAGACCCAGTACTTC.